This TCR beta chain was found in a study of technical replicates of blood from several donors. In germline, CDR1 is SGHTA, CDR2 FQGNSA. The CDR3 runs to 12 residues. V lost 1 base and J 5 bases, leaving 5 bases between the germline ends. Some clones are missing from TCRdb's copy, which holds only in-frame ones; the method was immunoSEQ multiplex PCR. The sample holds roughly 70,000 clones, under 98% seen once. The sample consisted of T cells isolated from PBMCs. The rearrangement uses TRBV7-2 and TRBJ2-5, with D unclear. The sequence came from a human donor in good health. In DNA, the CDR3 is TGTGCCAGCAGCTTAGATCGGGAGACCCAGTACTTC. The encoded protein is CASSLDRETQYF.